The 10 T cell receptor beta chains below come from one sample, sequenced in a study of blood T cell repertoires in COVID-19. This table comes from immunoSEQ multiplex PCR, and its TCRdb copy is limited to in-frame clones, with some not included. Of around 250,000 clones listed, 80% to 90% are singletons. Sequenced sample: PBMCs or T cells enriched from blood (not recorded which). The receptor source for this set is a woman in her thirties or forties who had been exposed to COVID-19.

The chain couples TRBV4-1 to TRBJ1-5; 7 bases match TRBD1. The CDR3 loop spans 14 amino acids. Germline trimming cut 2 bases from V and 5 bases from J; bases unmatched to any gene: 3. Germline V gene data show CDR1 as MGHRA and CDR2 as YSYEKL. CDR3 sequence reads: CASSQTGDYQPQHF. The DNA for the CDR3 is TGCGCCAGCAGCCAAACAGGGGACTATCAGCCCCAGCATTTT.

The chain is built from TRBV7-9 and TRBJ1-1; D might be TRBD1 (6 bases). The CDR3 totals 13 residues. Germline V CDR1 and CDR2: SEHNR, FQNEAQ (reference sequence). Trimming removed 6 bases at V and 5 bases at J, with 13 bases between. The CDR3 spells CASRLQGVTEAFF. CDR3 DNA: TGTGCCAGCAGGCTACAGGGTGTAACTGAAGCTTTCTTT.

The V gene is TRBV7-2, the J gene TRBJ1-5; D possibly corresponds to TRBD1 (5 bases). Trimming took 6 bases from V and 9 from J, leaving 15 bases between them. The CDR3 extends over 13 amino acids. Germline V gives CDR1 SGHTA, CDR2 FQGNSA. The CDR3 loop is CASRTGGGGPQHF. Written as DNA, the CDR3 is TGTGCCAGCAGGACCGGCGGGGGTGGGCCCCAGCATTTT.

This CDR3 reads CASSLVAGQTYGYTF. As DNA, the CDR3 is TGTGCCAGCAGCTTAGTGGCTGGACAGACATATGGCTACACCTTC. The chain recombines TRBV11-2 with TRBJ1-2; tentatively, D is TRBD1 (6 bases). CDR1 and CDR2 (germline): SGHAT, FQNNGV. The germline V and J ends were trimmed by 1 base and 5 bases, with 14 bases remaining between them. The CDR3 consists of 15 residues.

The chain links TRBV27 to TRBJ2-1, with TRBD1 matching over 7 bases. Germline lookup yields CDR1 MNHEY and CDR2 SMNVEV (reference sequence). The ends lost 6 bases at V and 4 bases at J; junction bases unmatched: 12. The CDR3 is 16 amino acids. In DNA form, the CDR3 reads TGTGCCAGCAGCTGGGGACGACAGGGTTTTTACAATGAGCAGTTCTTC. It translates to CASSWGRQGFYNEQFF.

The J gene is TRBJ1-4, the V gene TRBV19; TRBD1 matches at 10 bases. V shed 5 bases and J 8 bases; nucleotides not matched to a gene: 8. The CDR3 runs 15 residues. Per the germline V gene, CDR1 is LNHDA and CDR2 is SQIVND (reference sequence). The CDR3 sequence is CASSLQGTGAEKLFF. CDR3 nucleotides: TGTGCCAGTAGTCTCCAGGGGACAGGGGCCGAAAAACTGTTTTTT.

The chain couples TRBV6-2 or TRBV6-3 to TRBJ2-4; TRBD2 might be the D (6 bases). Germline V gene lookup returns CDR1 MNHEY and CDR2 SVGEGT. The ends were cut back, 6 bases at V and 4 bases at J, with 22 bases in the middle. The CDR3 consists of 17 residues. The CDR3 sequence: CASSPWTSGTPKNIQYF. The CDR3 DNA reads TGTGCCAGCAGCCCCTGGACGTCCGGGACTCCGAAAAACATTCAGTACTTC.

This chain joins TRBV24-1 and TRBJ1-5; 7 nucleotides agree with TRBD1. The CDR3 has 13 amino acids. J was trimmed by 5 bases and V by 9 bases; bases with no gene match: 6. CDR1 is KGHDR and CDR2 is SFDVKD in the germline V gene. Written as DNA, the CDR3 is TGTGCCACCGCCCGACAGGGCGATCAGCCCCAGCATTTT. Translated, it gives CATARQGDQPQHF.

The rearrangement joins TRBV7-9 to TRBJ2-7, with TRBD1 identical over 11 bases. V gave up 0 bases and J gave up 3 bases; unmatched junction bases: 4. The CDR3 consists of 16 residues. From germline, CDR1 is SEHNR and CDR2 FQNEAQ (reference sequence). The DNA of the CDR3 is TGTGCCAGCAGCTTAGCGGGACAGGGGGGTTTCTACGAGCAGTACTTC. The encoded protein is CASSLAGQGGFYEQYF. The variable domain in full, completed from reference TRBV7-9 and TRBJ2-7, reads DTGVSQNPRHKITKRGQNVTFRCDPISEHNRLYWYRQTLGQGPEFLTYFQNEAQLEKSRLLSDRFSAERPKGSFSTLEIQRTEQGDSAMYLCASSLAGQGGFYEQYFGPGTRLTVT.

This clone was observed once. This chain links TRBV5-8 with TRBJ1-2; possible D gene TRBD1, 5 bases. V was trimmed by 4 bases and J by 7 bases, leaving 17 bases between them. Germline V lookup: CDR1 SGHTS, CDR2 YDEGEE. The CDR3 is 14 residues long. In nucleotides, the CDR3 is TGTGCCAGCAGCGTGCCGGAGGGGTGGGGTGGCTACACCTTC. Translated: CASSVPEGWGGYTF.